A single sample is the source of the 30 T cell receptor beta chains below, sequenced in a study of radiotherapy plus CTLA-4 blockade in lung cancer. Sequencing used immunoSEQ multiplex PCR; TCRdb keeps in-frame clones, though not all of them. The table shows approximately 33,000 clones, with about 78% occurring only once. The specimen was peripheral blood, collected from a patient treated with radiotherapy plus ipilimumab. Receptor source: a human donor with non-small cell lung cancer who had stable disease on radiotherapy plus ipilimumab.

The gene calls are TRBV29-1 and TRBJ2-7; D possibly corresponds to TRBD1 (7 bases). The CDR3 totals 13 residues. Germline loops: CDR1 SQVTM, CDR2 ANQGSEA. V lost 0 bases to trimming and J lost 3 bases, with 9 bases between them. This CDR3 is CSVEDQGGYEQYF. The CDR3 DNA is TGCAGCGTTGAAGATCAGGGGGGCTACGAGCAGTACTTC.

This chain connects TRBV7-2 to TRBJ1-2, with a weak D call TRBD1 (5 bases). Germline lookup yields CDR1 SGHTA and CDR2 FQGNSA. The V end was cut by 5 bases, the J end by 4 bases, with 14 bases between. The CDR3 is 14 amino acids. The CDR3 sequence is CASSRGRQIYGYTF. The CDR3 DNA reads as TGTGCCAGCAGCCGCGGGAGACAGATCTATGGCTACACCTTC.

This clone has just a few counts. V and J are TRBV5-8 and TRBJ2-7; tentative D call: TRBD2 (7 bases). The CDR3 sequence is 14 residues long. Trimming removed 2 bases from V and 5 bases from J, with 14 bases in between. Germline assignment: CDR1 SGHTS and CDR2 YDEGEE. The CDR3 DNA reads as TGTGCCAGCAGCTTTATCCGGGGGGCTGACGAGCAGTACGTC. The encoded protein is CASSFIRGADEQYV.

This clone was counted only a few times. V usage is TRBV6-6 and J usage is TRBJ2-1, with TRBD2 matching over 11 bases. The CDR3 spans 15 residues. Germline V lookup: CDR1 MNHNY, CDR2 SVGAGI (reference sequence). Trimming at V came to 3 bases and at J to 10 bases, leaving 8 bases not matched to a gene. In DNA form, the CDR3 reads TGTGCCAGCAGTTATCTAGCGGGGGGTTCGGGGGAGCAGTTCTTC. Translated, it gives CASSYLAGGSGEQFF.

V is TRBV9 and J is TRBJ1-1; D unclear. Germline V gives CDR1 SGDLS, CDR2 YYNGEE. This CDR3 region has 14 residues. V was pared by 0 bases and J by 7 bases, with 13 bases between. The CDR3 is CASSVDQVTLEAFF. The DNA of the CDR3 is TGTGCCAGCAGCGTAGACCAGGTTACACTTGAAGCTTTCTTT.

The CDR3 DNA reads TGTGCCAGCAGTGAACCGGGAGAGCTCACCCAGACCCAGTACTTC. This gives the protein CASSEPGELTQTQYF. V gene TRBV6-1 combines with J gene TRBJ2-5; D might be TRBD2 (6 bases). Trimming took off 2 bases at V and 6 bases at J, with 16 bases between the two ends. CDR1 and CDR2 from the germline V gene are MNHNS and SASEGT. This CDR3 has 15 amino acids.

The CDR3 region is CASSFQGPRGTDTQYF. DNA of the CDR3: TGCGCCAGCAGCTTTCAGGGCCCGCGGGGCACAGATACGCAGTATTTT. The chain recombines TRBV5-1 with TRBJ2-3; D is tentatively TRBD1 or TRBD2 (5 bases each). This CDR3 spans 16 amino acids. The V gene lost 2 bases and the J gene lost 1 base, with 14 bases spanning the gap. The germline V gene encodes CDR1 SGHRS and CDR2 YFSETQ.

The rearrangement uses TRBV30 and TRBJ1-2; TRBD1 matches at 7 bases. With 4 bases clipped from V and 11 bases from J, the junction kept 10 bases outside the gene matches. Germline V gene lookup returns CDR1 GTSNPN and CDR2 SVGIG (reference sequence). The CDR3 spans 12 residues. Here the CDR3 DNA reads TGTGCCTGGATCGAGGACAGGTCGGGGTACACCTTC. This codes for CAWIEDRSGYTF.

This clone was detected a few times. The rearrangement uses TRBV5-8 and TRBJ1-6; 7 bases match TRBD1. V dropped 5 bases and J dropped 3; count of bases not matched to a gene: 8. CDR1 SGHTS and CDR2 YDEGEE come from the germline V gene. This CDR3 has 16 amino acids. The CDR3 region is CASRPGTAYYNSPLHF. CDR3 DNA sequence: TGTGCCAGCAGACCCGGGACAGCCTACTATAATTCACCCCTCCACTTT.

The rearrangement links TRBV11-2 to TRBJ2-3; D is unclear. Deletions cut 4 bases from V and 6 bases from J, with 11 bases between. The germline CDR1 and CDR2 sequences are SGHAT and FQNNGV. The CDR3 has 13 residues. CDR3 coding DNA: TGTGCCAGCAGCTACAGCTTCTATGATACGCAGTATTTT. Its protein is CASSYSFYDTQYF.

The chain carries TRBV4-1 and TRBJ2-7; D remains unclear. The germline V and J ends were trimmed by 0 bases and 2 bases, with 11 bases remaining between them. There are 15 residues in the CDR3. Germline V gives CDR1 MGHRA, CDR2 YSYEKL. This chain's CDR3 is CASSQEEAGTYEQYV. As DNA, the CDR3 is TGCGCCAGCAGCCAAGAAGAGGCAGGAACCTACGAGCAGTACGTC.

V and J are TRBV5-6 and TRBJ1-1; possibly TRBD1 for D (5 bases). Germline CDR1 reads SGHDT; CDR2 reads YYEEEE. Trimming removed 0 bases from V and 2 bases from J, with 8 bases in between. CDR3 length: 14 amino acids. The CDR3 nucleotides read TGTGCCAGCAGCTTGGGGACATATAACACTGAAGCTTTCTTT. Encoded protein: CASSLGTYNTEAFF.

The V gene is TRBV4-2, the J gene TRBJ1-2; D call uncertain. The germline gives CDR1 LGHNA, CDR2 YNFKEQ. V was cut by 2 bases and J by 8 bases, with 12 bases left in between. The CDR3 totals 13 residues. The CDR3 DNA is TGTGCCAGCAGCCAATTGATCTTGAGGGGCTACACCTTC. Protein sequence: CASSQLILRGYTF.

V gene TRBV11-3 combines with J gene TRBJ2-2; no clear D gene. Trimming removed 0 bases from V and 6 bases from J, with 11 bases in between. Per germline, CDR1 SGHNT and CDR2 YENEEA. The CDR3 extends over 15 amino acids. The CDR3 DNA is TGTGCCAGCAGCTTAGATGGTACGGGCGCCGGGGAGCTGTTTTTT. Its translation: CASSLDGTGAGELFF.

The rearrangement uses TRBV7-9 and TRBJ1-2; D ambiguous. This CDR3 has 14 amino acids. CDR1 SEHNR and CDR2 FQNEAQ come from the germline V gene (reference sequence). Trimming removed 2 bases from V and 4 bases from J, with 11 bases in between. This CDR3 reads CASSLSDSFYGYTF. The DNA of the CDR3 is TGTGCCAGCAGCTTATCCGATTCCTTCTATGGCTACACCTTC.

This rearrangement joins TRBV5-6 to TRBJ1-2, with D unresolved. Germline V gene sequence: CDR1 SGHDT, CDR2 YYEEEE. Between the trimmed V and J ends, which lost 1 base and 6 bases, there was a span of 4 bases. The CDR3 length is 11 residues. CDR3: CASSLFNGYTF. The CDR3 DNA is TGTGCCAGCAGCTTGTTTAATGGCTACACCTTC.

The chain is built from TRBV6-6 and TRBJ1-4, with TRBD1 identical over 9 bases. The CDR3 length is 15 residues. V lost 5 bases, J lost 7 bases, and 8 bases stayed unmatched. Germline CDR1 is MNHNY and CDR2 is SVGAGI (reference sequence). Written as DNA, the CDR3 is TGTGCCAGCAGTGACCGGGACAGGGATAGTGAAAAACTGTTTTTT. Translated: CASSDRDRDSEKLFF.

In DNA form, the CDR3 reads TGTGCCAGCAGTTTCCGGCTAGCGCGCGCCTACGAGCAGTACTTC. Its protein product is CASSFRLARAYEQYF. This chain connects TRBV27 to TRBJ2-7; maybe TRBD2 (6 bases). The CDR3 runs 15 residues. Germline-derived CDR1 and CDR2 are MNHEY and SMNVEV (reference sequence). The germline V and J ends were trimmed by 3 bases and 2 bases, with 14 bases remaining between them.

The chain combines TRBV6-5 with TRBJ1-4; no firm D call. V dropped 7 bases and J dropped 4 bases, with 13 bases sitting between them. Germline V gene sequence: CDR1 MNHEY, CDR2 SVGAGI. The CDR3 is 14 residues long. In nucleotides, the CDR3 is TGTGCCAGCAAGACGGGCAGAAGTAATGAAAAACTGTTTTTT. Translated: CASKTGRSNEKLFF.

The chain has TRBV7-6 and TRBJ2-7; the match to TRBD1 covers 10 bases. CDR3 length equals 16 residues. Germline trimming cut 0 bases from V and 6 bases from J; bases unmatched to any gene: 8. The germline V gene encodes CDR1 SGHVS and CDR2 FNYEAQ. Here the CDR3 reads CASSLAVGTGAVEQYV. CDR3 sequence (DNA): TGTGCCAGCAGCTTAGCGGTTGGGACAGGGGCGGTCGAGCAGTACGTC.

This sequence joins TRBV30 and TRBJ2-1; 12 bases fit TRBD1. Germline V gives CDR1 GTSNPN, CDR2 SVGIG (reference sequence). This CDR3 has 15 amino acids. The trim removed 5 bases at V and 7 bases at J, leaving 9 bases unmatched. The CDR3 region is CAWGSGTGGMNEQFF. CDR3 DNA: TGTGCCTGGGGGAGCGGGACAGGGGGCATGAATGAGCAGTTCTTC.

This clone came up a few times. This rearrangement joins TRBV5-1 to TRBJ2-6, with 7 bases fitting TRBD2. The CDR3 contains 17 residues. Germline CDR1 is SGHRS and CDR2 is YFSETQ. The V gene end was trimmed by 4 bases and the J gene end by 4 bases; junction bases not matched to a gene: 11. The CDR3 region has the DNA TGCGCCAGCAGCCCGGACCCCAGGGAGGGAGGGGCCAACGTCCTGACTTTC. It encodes CASSPDPREGGANVLTF.

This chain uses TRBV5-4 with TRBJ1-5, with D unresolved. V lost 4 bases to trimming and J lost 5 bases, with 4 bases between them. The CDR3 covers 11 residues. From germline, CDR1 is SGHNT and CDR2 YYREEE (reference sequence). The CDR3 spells CASSADQPQHF. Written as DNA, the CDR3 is TGTGCCAGCAGCGCCGATCAGCCCCAGCATTTT.

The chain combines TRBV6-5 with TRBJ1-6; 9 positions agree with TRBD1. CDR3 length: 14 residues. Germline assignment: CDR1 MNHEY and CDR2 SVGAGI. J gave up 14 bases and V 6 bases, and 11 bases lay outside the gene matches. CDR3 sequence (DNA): TGTGCCAGCAGCGACAGGGGGTCGGTGTGGTCCCTCCACTTT. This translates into CASSDRGSVWSLHF.

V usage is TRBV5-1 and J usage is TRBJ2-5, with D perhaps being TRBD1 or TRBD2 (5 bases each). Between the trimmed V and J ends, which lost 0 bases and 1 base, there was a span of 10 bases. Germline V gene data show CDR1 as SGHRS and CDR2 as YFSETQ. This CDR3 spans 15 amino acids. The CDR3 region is CASSLVGVLQETQYF. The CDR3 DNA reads TGCGCCAGCAGCTTGGTGGGGGTCCTCCAAGAGACCCAGTACTTC. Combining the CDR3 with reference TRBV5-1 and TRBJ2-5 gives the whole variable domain KAGVTQTPRYLIKTRGQQVTLSCSPISGHRSVSWYQQTPGQGLQFLFEYFSETQRNKGNFPGRFSGRQFSNSRSEMNVSTLELGDSALYLCASSLVGVLQETQYFGPGTRLLVL.

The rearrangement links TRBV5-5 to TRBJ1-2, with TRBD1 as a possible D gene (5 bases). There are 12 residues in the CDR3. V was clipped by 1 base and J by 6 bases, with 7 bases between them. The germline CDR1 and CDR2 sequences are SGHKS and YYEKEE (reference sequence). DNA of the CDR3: TGTGCCAGCAGCTTGCTAGGGGATGGCTACACCTTC. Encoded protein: CASSLLGDGYTF.

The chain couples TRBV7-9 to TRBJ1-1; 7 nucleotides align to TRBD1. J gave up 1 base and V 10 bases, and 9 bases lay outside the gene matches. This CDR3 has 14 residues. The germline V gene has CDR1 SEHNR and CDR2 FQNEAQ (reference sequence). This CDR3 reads CANSRGQPNTEAFF. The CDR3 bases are TGTGCCAACTCACGGGGACAGCCGAACACTGAAGCTTTCTTT.

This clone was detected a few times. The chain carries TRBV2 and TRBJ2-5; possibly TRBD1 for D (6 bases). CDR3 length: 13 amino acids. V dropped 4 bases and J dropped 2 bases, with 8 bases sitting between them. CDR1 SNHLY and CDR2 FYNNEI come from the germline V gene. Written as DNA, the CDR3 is TGTGCCAGCAGTGGGACAGATCAAGAGACCCAGTACTTC. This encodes CASSGTDQETQYF.

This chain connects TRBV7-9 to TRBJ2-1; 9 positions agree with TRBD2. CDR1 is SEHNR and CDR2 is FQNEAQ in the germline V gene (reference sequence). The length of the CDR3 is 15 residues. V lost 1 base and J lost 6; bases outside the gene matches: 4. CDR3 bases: TGTGCCAGCAGCTTAGTGGGACTAGCTTCCAATGAGCAGTTCTTC. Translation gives CASSLVGLASNEQFF.

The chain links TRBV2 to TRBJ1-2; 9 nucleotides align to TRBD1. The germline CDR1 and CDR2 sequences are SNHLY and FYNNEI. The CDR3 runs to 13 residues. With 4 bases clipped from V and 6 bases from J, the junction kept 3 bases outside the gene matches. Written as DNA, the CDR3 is TGTGCCAGCAGTGCTACAGGGGGCAATGGCTACACCTTC. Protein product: CASSATGGNGYTF.